Listed below are T cell receptor beta chains from one sample, sequenced in a study of PD-1 blockade in mismatch repair-deficient tumors. Libraries were prepared by immunoSEQ multiplex PCR; TCRdb keeps only in-frame clonotypes and omits some of them. The sample contains tens of thousands of clones, around four fifths of which appear only once. This specimen was peripheral blood, taken 4 weeks after starting pembrolizumab. These receptors were obtained from an adult with mismatch repair-deficient cancer. CDR3s include the opening cysteine and the closing phenylalanine or tryptophan. Fields, in order: clone size, V gene, J gene, D gene, CDR3 DNA, CDR3 protein. A D gene is named only where the DNA matches it firmly. Not every row has a clone size; where given, it reads once, few, many or a size class.

clone_size: NA
v_call: TRBV18
j_call: TRBJ2-1
d_call: TRBD2
cdr3_nt: TGTGCCAGCTCACCAGGACTAGCGGGCTACAATGAGCAGTTCTTC
cdr3_aa: CASSPGLAGYNEQFF

clone_size: once
v_call: TRBV4-1
j_call: TRBJ1-1
d_call: NA
cdr3_nt: TGCGCCAGCAGCCAAGAAATGAACACTGAAGCTTTCTTT
cdr3_aa: CASSQEMNTEAFF

clone_size: NA
v_call: TRBV30
j_call: TRBJ2-3
d_call: TRBD2
cdr3_nt: TGTGCCTGGAGTGATGGCGGGAGAGGCACAGATACGCAGTATTTT
cdr3_aa: CAWSDGGRGTDTQYF

clone_size: few
v_call: TRBV19
j_call: TRBJ1-2
d_call: TRBD1
cdr3_nt: TGTGCCAGTAGTATACAGGACAGGGGCTATGGCTACACCTTC
cdr3_aa: CASSIQDRGYGYTF

clone_size: NA
v_call: TRBV18
j_call: TRBJ2-5
d_call: TRBD1
cdr3_nt: TGTGCCAGCTCACCAGGGACAGGGGAAGGCGAGACCCAGTACTTC
cdr3_aa: CASSPGTGEGETQYF

clone_size: few
v_call: TRBV4-3
j_call: TRBJ2-1
d_call: NA
cdr3_nt: TGCGCCAGCAGCCAAGGCCCCTCGTCCCTTGATCAGTTCTTC
cdr3_aa: CASSQGPSSLDQFF

clone_size: few
v_call: TRBV27
j_call: TRBJ2-7
d_call: NA
cdr3_nt: TGTGCCAGCAGTTTAACGAAAAACTACGAGCAGTACTTC
cdr3_aa: CASSLTKNYEQYF

clone_size: NA
v_call: TRBV11-3
j_call: TRBJ2-7
d_call: NA
cdr3_nt: TGTGCCAGCAGCTTAGGAACGACAGTGGGAAACGAGCAGTACTTC
cdr3_aa: CASSLGTTVGNEQYF

clone_size: many
v_call: TRBV2
j_call: TRBJ1-2
d_call: NA
cdr3_nt: TGTGCCAGCGTTCGAGACTATGGCTACACCTTC
cdr3_aa: CASVRDYGYTF

clone_size: NA
v_call: TRBV11-2
j_call: TRBJ2-1
d_call: NA
cdr3_nt: TGTGCCAGCAGCTTAGGCGGAAACTACAATGAGCAGTTCTTC
cdr3_aa: CASSLGGNYNEQFF

clone_size: NA
v_call: TRBV7-9
j_call: TRBJ2-7
d_call: NA
cdr3_nt: TGTGCCAGCAGTTATACAGGGATCCGTTACGAGCAGTACTTC
cdr3_aa: CASSYTGIRYEQYF

clone_size: NA
v_call: TRBV19
j_call: TRBJ2-5
d_call: TRBD2
cdr3_nt: TGTGCCAGTAGACGGCGGGAGATTGCGGAGACCCAGTACTTC
cdr3_aa: CASRRREIAETQYF

clone_size: NA
v_call: TRBV7-8
j_call: TRBJ2-2
d_call: NA
cdr3_nt: TGTGCCAGCAGCTTAGCTTTGCAGAACACCGGGGAGCTGTTTTTT
cdr3_aa: CASSLALQNTGELFF

clone_size: NA
v_call: TRBV30
j_call: TRBJ1-4
d_call: NA
cdr3_nt: TGTGCCTGGAATGTGGGGGCTGCAACTAATGAAAAACTGTTTTTT
cdr3_aa: CAWNVGAATNEKLFF

clone_size: NA
v_call: TRBV7-9
j_call: TRBJ2-3
d_call: NA
cdr3_nt: TGTGCCAGCAGCGCCGGAAACATAGGAACGCAGTATTTT
cdr3_aa: CASSAGNIGTQYF

clone_size: NA
v_call: TRBV10-3
j_call: TRBJ1-1
d_call: NA
cdr3_nt: TGTGCCATCAGTCAATACAGGGATGCTGAAGCTTTCTTT
cdr3_aa: CAISQYRDAEAFF

clone_size: NA
v_call: TRBV7-2
j_call: TRBJ2-2
d_call: NA
cdr3_nt: TGTGCCAGCAGCTTCGAGTTGAAGAACACCGGGGAGCTGTTTTTT
cdr3_aa: CASSFELKNTGELFF

clone_size: few
v_call: TRBV11-2
j_call: TRBJ2-1
d_call: NA
cdr3_nt: TGTGCCAGCAGACCGACTAGTTCCTACAATGAGCAGTTCTTC
cdr3_aa: CASRPTSSYNEQFF

clone_size: NA
v_call: TRBV19
j_call: TRBJ1-5
d_call: NA
cdr3_nt: TGTGCCAGTAGTATGCTGTCGCGGCCCCAGCATTTT
cdr3_aa: CASSMLSRPQHF

clone_size: NA
v_call: TRBV9
j_call: TRBJ2-3
d_call: TRBD2
cdr3_nt: TGTGCCAGCAGCGTAGGCCTAGCGGGAGTGGCCGATACGCAGTATTTT
cdr3_aa: CASSVGLAGVADTQYF

clone_size: NA
v_call: TRBV14
j_call: TRBJ2-7
d_call: NA
cdr3_nt: TGTGCCAGCAGCCAAAACTCGGCGAGCAAGCAGTACTTC
cdr3_aa: CASSQNSASKQYF

clone_size: NA
v_call: TRBV2
j_call: TRBJ1-4
d_call: NA
cdr3_nt: TGTGCCAGCAGTCCCCGAACTAATGAAAAACTGTTTTTT
cdr3_aa: CASSPRTNEKLFF